The 32 T cell receptor beta chains in this list originate from one sample, sequenced in a study of CD8 T cells in ankylosing spondylitis. Findings and caveats of the study: A TCR beta motif of 7 to 9 highly homologous variants seemed to mark ankylosing spondylitis blood.

TCRdb re-called the 5' RACE reads with MiXCR, one entry per CDR3 protein. The sample has more than 400,000 distinct CDR3 sequences, approximately 5% seen once. These TCRs are of unknown antigen specificity. Sequencing was carried out using blood, either unsorted or a sorted T cell fraction (not recorded which). Receptors were obtained from a male donor with ankylosing spondylitis.

This clonotype was found many times. The CDR3 region is CASTPTPNQPQHF. The CDR3 bases are TGTGCCAGCACCCCTACGCCGAATCAGCCCCAGCATTTT. The chain carries TRBV12-3 or TRBV12-4 and TRBJ1-5; no definite D call. The CDR3 is 13 residues long. V was clipped by 7 bases and J by 4 bases, with 11 bases between them.

The rearrangement links TRBV5-1 to TRBJ2-5; possible D gene TRBD2, 5 bases. CDR1 SGHRS and CDR2 YFSETQ come from the germline V gene. Between the trimmed V and J ends, which lost 3 bases and 0 bases, there was a span of 9 bases. The CDR3 runs 14 residues. CDR3 DNA: TGCGCCAGCAGCTCGAGGGAGTACCAAGAGACCCAGTACTTC. The encoded protein is CASSSREYQETQYF.

This clonotype was detected ten times or more. The rearrangement joins TRBV5-6 to TRBJ1-5; no clear D. This CDR3 comprises 15 residues. The V end lost 0 bases, the J end lost 0 bases, and 7 bases lay between the germline ends. Germline V gene sequence: CDR1 SGHDT, CDR2 YYEEEE. This chain's CDR3 is CASSLEGYSNQPQHF. Written as DNA, the CDR3 is TGTGCCAGCAGCTTGGAAGGTTATAGCAATCAGCCCCAGCATTTT.

V is TRBV28 and J is TRBJ2-3; 10 bases fit TRBD2. The V gene's germline CDR1 is MDHEN and CDR2 SYDVKM. The CDR3 is 14 amino acids. V dropped 7 bases and J dropped 4; count of bases not matched to a gene: 5. CDR3 nucleotides: TGTGCCAGCAAATCTAGCGGGAGCCCAGATACGCAGTATTTT. Amino acid sequence: CASKSSGSPDTQYF.

The rearrangement uses TRBV7-2 and TRBJ2-1; D remains unclear. Looked up from germline, CDR1 is SGHTA and CDR2 is FQGNSA. V lost 5 bases, J lost 7 bases, and 12 bases lay in between. CDR3 length: 13 amino acids. CDR3 sequence (DNA): TGTGCCAGCAGCGCCTCCTCGTTGAATGAGCAGTTCTTC. Translation gives CASSASSLNEQFF.

This clonotype was detected ten times or more. The chain links TRBV5-1 to TRBJ1-3; possibly TRBD1 for D (6 bases). The germline gives CDR1 SGHRS, CDR2 YFSETQ. With 0 bases removed from V and 4 bases from J, the gap between germline ends came to 11 bases. CDR3 length: 15 residues. CDR3 sequence (DNA): TGCGCCAGCAGCTTGGCCGGGGGGCTAGGAAACACCATATATTTT. Its protein product is CASSLAGGLGNTIYF.

The chain employs TRBV4-1 and TRBJ2-3; 7 nucleotides align to TRBD1. The CDR3 runs 14 residues. The ends lost 4 bases at V and 2 bases at J; junction bases unmatched: 3. Germline V CDR1 and CDR2: MGHRA, YSYEKL. In DNA form, the CDR3 reads TGCGCCAGCAGCCGGGGACAGTACACAGATACGCAGTATTTT. Its translation: CASSRGQYTDTQYF.

This clonotype has ten or more counts. The chain carries TRBV5-1 and TRBJ2-1, with D perhaps matching TRBD2 (6 bases). The CDR3 runs 15 residues. The V gene's germline CDR1 is SGHRS and CDR2 YFSETQ. Trimming left V 1 base short and J 6 bases short, with 14 bases between. The CDR3 loop reads CASSLSSGGLNEQFF. The CDR3 DNA reads TGCGCCAGCAGCTTGTCGTCTGGAGGGCTCAATGAGCAGTTCTTC.

At least ten counts were recorded for this clonotype. The CDR3 loop reads CASSSHFQPGSNQPQHF. The CDR3 DNA reads TGTGCCAGCAGCTCACACTTCCAACCCGGGAGCAATCAGCCCCAGCATTTT. The chain joins TRBV5-5 to TRBJ1-5; D uncertain. The V gene lost 3 bases and the J gene lost 1 base, with 17 bases spanning the gap. Looked up from germline, CDR1 is SGHKS and CDR2 is YYEKEE (reference sequence). CDR3 length: 17 amino acids.

This clonotype came up many times. The chain joins TRBV28 to TRBJ1-1, with 11 bases aligning to TRBD1. The junction had 18 bases not matched to a gene; V was cut back by 5 bases and J by 4 bases. Germline loops: CDR1 MDHEN, CDR2 SYDVKM. The CDR3 runs to 19 residues. The CDR3 region has the DNA TGTGCCAGCAGTCCGAACGTCAGGGGACAGGGGGGTTCGTTCACTGAAGCTTTCTTT. Translation gives CASSPNVRGQGGSFTEAFF.

In its sample, this clonotype was seen many times. The chain employs TRBV6-2 or TRBV6-3 and TRBJ2-7; maybe TRBD2 (5 bases). CDR3 size: 17 residues. Trimming stripped 6 bases from V and 0 bases from J, with 21 bases between. The germline V gene encodes CDR1 MNHEY and CDR2 SVGEGT. The CDR3 is CASSGLNSRDFSYEQYF. CDR3 nucleotides: TGTGCCAGCAGCGGCCTGAACTCCCGGGATTTCTCCTACGAGCAGTACTTC.

This clonotype was detected ten times or more. The chain joins TRBV9 to TRBJ1-1; no reliable D call. Between the trimmed V and J ends, which lost 1 base and 1 base, there was a span of 8 bases. The CDR3 contains 14 residues. Looked up from germline, CDR1 is SGDLS and CDR2 is YYNGEE. In nucleotides, the CDR3 is TGTGCCAGCAGCGTATCGCAGACGAACACTGAAGCTTTCTTT. It translates to CASSVSQTNTEAFF.

This clonotype was counted only a few times. The CDR3 coding sequence is TGCGCCAGCAGCACCCGACTAGCGGGGGCCTACGAGCAGTACTTC. It specifies CASSTRLAGAYEQYF. The rearrangement links TRBV5-1 to TRBJ2-7; 12 bases are shared with TRBD2. This CDR3 contains 15 residues. V gave up 4 bases and J gave up 2 bases; unmatched junction bases: 4. Per germline, CDR1 SGHRS and CDR2 YFSETQ.

This clonotype was found many times. The chain is built from TRBV4-2 and TRBJ2-3; 7 bases fit TRBD1. The CDR3 has 13 residues. V gave up 4 bases and J gave up 4 bases; unmatched junction bases: 2. Germline CDR1 reads LGHNA; CDR2 reads YNFKEQ. The CDR3 coding sequence is TGTGCCAGCAGCCGTGGGACAGCAGATACGCAGTATTTT. This gives the protein CASSRGTADTQYF.

This clonotype was seen repeatedly, ten times or more. The chain couples TRBV12-3 or TRBV12-4 to TRBJ1-2; 8 bases agree with TRBD1. With 2 bases clipped from V and 2 bases from J, the junction kept 10 bases outside the gene matches. CDR3 length equals 17 residues. The CDR3 region has the DNA TGTGCCAGCAGTTTAATTAACGGACAGGGAAGAAACTATGGCTACACCTTC. Amino acid sequence: CASSLINGQGRNYGYTF.

This clonotype was detected ten times or more. CDR3 DNA sequence: TGCGCCAGCCTTGCGAACGCACAAGAGACCCAGTACTTC. Its translation: CASLANAQETQYF. V usage is TRBV5-1 and J usage is TRBJ2-5; D uncertain. The CDR3 is 13 amino acids. The germline gives CDR1 SGHRS, CDR2 YFSETQ. Between the trimmed V and J ends, which lost 7 bases and 2 bases, there was a span of 12 bases.

This clonotype has a count of ten or more. This chain's CDR3 is CASSLVGTSGRETQYF. Here the CDR3 DNA reads TGTGCCAGCAGCTTAGTAGGGACTAGCGGGAGAGAGACCCAGTACTTC. The genes are TRBV7-2 and TRBJ2-5, with 14 bases lining up with TRBD2. CDR3 length: 16 amino acids. Germline V gene lookup returns CDR1 SGHTA and CDR2 FQGNSA. After removal of 1 base from V and 4 bases from J, the junction contained 2 bases not matched to a gene.

This clonotype has ten or more counts. The chain uses TRBV20-1 and TRBJ1-5; D not resolved. V was trimmed by 6 bases and J by 14 bases, leaving 26 bases between them. Germline V gives CDR1 DFQATT, CDR2 SNEGSKA (reference sequence). The CDR3 covers 14 residues. The CDR3 region is CSAREGNNPQREHF. The CDR3 DNA reads as TGCAGTGCCCGAGAAGGTAACAACCCCCAAAGGGAGCATTTT.

This clonotype was recorded many times. The chain couples TRBV20-1 to TRBJ2-1; D gene ambiguous. CDR1 is DFQATT and CDR2 is SNEGSKA in the germline V gene (reference sequence). The CDR3 is 10 amino acids. V was clipped by 5 bases and J by 7 bases, with 6 bases between them. CDR3 DNA: TGCAGTGCTGTCGTTAATGAGCAGTTCTTC. Protein sequence: CSAVVNEQFF.

The chain links TRBV30 to TRBJ2-6; 8 nucleotides agree with TRBD2. This CDR3 spans 17 amino acids. The V segment lost 8 bases and the J segment 0 bases; nucleotides outside the gene matches: 12. Germline CDR1 reads GTSNPN; CDR2 reads SVGIG (reference sequence). CDR3 sequence: CAARWRGVISGANVLTF. The CDR3 nucleotides are TGTGCCGCTCGCTGGCGGGGGGTAATCTCTGGGGCCAACGTCCTGACTTTC.

This clonotype was found many times. V is TRBV27 and J is TRBJ1-1; D ambiguous. V lost 6 bases and J lost 1, with 9 bases in between. CDR1 is MNHEY and CDR2 is SMNVEV in the germline V gene (reference sequence). CDR3 length equals 13 residues. The CDR3 bases are TGTGCCAGCAGAGGTCAGCCGAACACTGAAGCTTTCTTT. It codes for CASRGQPNTEAFF.

This clonotype was counted many times. V is TRBV20-1 and J is TRBJ1-1, with 7 bases fitting TRBD1. V lost 3 bases, J lost 3 bases, and 4 bases stayed unmatched. From germline, CDR1 is DFQATT and CDR2 SNEGSKA (reference sequence). The CDR3 extends over 13 amino acids. DNA for the CDR3: TGCAGTGCTAGGGGGGACAGTTACACTGAAGCTTTCTTT. This translates into CSARGDSYTEAFF.

This clonotype has at least ten counts. This rearrangement joins TRBV7-9 to TRBJ1-1; D is unresolved. Trimming cost V 3 bases and J 9 bases, with 8 bases left between them. The germline V gene encodes CDR1 SEHNR and CDR2 FQNEAQ (reference sequence). The CDR3 totals 11 residues. CDR3 DNA sequence: TGTGCCAGCAGCTTTGGGCCCAAAGCTTTCTTT. This gives the protein CASSFGPKAFF.

This clonotype has a count of ten or more. The J gene is TRBJ2-1, the V gene TRBV4-3; 7 nucleotides align to TRBD1. The V gene's germline CDR1 is LGHNA and CDR2 YSLEER. The V segment lost 1 base and the J segment 9 bases; nucleotides outside the gene matches: 12. The CDR3 consists of 16 residues. The chain's CDR3 is CASSQVLRGRSGEQFF. CDR3 in DNA: TGCGCCAGCAGCCAAGTCCTTAGGGGGCGCTCGGGTGAGCAGTTCTTC.

This clonotype was counted only a few times. The V call is TRBV7-9, the J call TRBJ2-2; D possibly uses TRBD1 or TRBD2 (5 bases each). The CDR3 is made up of 16 amino acids. Germline lookup yields CDR1 SEHNR and CDR2 FQNEAQ (reference sequence). V was cut by 6 bases and J by 3 bases, with 17 bases left in between. CDR3 DNA: TGTGCCAGCAGTATAGCGACAGCCGCCTACACCGGGGAGCTGTTTTTT. It encodes CASSIATAAYTGELFF.

This clonotype has at least ten counts. J is TRBJ2-1 and V is TRBV5-1, with 9 bases aligning to TRBD2. The germline V gene has CDR1 SGHRS and CDR2 YFSETQ. The CDR3 is 15 amino acids. The V and J ends lost 4 bases and 4 bases, in that order; junction bases with no gene match: 6. CDR3 nucleotide sequence: TGCGCCAGCAGCAAACTAGCGGGTCTATACAATGAGCAGTTCTTC. Translated, it gives CASSKLAGLYNEQFF. Combining the CDR3 with reference TRBV5-1 and TRBJ2-1 gives the whole variable domain KAGVTQTPRYLIKTRGQQVTLSCSPISGHRSVSWYQQTPGQGLQFLFEYFSETQRNKGNFPGRFSGRQFSNSRSEMNVSTLELGDSALYLCASSKLAGLYNEQFFGPGTRLTVL.

This clonotype was seen repeatedly, ten times or more. The rearrangement links TRBV13 to TRBJ1-2; D gene unclear. The CDR3 is 12 amino acids. Germline assignment: CDR1 PRHDT and CDR2 FYEKMQ (reference sequence). The V gene lost 5 bases and the J gene lost 10 bases, with 14 bases spanning the gap. CDR3 protein: CASSPQGRLYTF. The CDR3 DNA sequence: TGTGCCAGCAGCCCCCAAGGGCGCCTCTACACCTTC.

This clonotype was detected many times. The rearrangement links TRBV4-3 to TRBJ2-7, with a possible D match to TRBD2 (5 bases). The ends were cut back, 0 bases at V and 2 bases at J, with 14 bases in the middle. CDR1 is LGHNA and CDR2 is YSLEER in the germline V gene. The CDR3 length is 16 residues. CDR3 loop: CASSQDQSDFPYEQYF. The CDR3 region has the DNA TGCGCCAGCAGCCAAGACCAGTCGGACTTTCCCTACGAGCAGTACTTC.

V gene TRBV4-2 combines with J gene TRBJ2-7; 8 bases agree with TRBD1. J lost 1 base, V lost 0 bases, and 2 bases had no gene match. The germline V gene has CDR1 LGHNA and CDR2 YNFKEQ. CDR3 length equals 15 residues. CDR3 sequence: CASSQDGQGSYEQYF. The CDR3 coding sequence is TGTGCCAGCAGCCAAGATGGACAGGGTTCCTACGAGCAGTACTTC.

This clonotype was counted at least ten times. The genes are TRBV5-1 and TRBJ2-2, with D maybe TRBD2 (6 bases). The germline V and J ends were trimmed by 1 base and 5 bases, with 12 bases remaining between them. Looked up from germline, CDR1 is SGHRS and CDR2 is YFSETQ. The CDR3 totals 15 residues. In nucleotides, the CDR3 is TGCGCCAGCAGCTTGATCAGGGCGGGAACCGGGGAGCTGTTTTTT. This sequence encodes CASSLIRAGTGELFF. Full variable domain (rest looked up from reference TRBV5-1 and TRBJ2-2): KAGVTQTPRYLIKTRGQQVTLSCSPISGHRSVSWYQQTPGQGLQFLFEYFSETQRNKGNFPGRFSGRQFSNSRSEMNVSTLELGDSALYLCASSLIRAGTGELFFGEGSRLTVL.

This clonotype has ten or more counts. The chain couples TRBV5-1 to TRBJ1-2; possibly TRBD1 for D (5 bases). The CDR3 runs 15 residues. Per the germline V gene, CDR1 is SGHRS and CDR2 is YFSETQ. The V and J ends lost 3 bases and 3 bases respectively, with 15 bases between them. This CDR3 reads CASSSLFGGDYGYTF. The CDR3, as DNA: TGCGCCAGCAGCTCCTTGTTCGGGGGGGACTATGGCTACACCTTC.

This clonotype was detected a few times. The J gene is TRBJ2-6, the V gene TRBV29-1, with a possible D match to TRBD2 (5 bases). Germline V CDR1 and CDR2: SQVTM, ANQGSEA. Trimming removed 3 bases at V and 2 bases at J, with 5 bases between. This CDR3 spans 13 amino acids. DNA of the CDR3: TGCAGCGTTGACGGGGCTGGGGCCAACGTCCTGACTTTC. It is translated as CSVDGAGANVLTF.